This TCR beta chain was obtained from a study of blood T cell repertoires in COVID-19. CDR1 is MDHEN and CDR2 is SYDVKM in the germline V gene. The CDR3 contains 16 residues. The V gene lost 4 bases and the J gene lost 0 bases, with 14 bases spanning the gap. Enrollees, roughly 18 to 90 years old, lived in around 23 US areas. The table came from immunoSEQ multiplex PCR; TCRdb's copy has only in-frame clones and leaves some out. This table holds 250,000 to 300,000 clones, more than 80% found once. The TCR was taken from a woman aged 25-40 years who had recovered from COVID-19. The chain is built from TRBV28 and TRBJ2-3; tentatively, D is TRBD1 (5 bases). The sequenced material came from PBMCs or T cells enriched from blood (not recorded which). For the CDR3, the DNA is TGTGCCAGCAGTTCCCGGACATTTAGGAGCACAGATACGCAGTATTTT. Protein: CASSSRTFRSTDTQYF.